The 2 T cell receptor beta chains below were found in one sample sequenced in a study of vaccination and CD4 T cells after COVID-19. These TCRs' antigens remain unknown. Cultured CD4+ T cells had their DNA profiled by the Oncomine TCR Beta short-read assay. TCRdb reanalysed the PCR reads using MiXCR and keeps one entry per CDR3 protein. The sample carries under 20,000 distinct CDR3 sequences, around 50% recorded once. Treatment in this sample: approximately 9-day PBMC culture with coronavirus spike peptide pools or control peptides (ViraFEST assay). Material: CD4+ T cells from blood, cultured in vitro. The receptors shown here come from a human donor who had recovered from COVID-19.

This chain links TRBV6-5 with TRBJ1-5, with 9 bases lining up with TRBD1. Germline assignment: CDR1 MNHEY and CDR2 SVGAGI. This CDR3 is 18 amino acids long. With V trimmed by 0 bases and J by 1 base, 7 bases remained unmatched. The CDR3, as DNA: TGTGCCAGCAGTTACTCCCGGGACAGGGTTTTGAGCAATCAGCCCCAGCATTTT. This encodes CASSYSRDRVLSNQPQHF.

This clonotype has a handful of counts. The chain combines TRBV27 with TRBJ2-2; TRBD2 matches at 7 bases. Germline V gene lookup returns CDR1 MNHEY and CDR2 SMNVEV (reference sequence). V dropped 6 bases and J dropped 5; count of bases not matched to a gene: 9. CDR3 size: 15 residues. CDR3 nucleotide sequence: TGTGCCAGCAGCCCCCGGGGTAGCGGGACCGGGGAGCTGTTTTTT. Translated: CASSPRGSGTGELFF.